These 9 T cell receptor beta chains share one sample of origin, sequenced in a study of identical twins. MiXCR was run by TCRdb on the 5' RACE reads, yielding one entry per CDR3 protein. The repertoire holds 1.5 million to 2 million distinct CDR3 sequences, with less than 35% as singletons. The sample was cord blood. The receptors were sampled from a newborn girl in good health.

With regard to this clonotype: A much larger clone sits a single nucleotide away, making a read error possible. The chain links TRBV29-1 to TRBJ2-5; D is possibly TRBD1 or TRBD2 (7 bases each). V gave up 5 bases and J gave up 11 bases, with 24 bases separating them. CDR1 and CDR2 from the germline V gene are SQVTM and ANQGSEA. The CDR3 is 14 residues long. The CDR3 bases are TGCAGCGTTCACAGGGGAGGGACCTACAATGAGCAGTACTTC. It translates to CSVHRGGTYNEQYF.

The chain links TRBV4-1 to TRBJ1-5; D ambiguous. Looked up from germline, CDR1 is MGHRA and CDR2 is YSYEKL. This CDR3 has 16 residues. V gave up 0 bases and J gave up 3 bases, with 12 bases separating them. The CDR3 bases are TGCGCCAGCAGCCAAGAAGCCCCACGGCTCAATCAGCCCCAGCATTTT. Translating gives CASSQEAPRLNQPQHF.

This clonotype appeared a few times. J is TRBJ1-1 and V is TRBV6-5; D unclear. Trimming left V 6 bases short and J 1 base short, with 15 bases between. The germline V gene has CDR1 MNHEY and CDR2 SVGAGI. CDR3 length: 15 amino acids. The CDR3 DNA reads as TGTGCCAGCAGAGGCCGGCCTTATTCGAACACTGAAGCTTTCTTT. Its translation is CASRGRPYSNTEAFF.

This clonotype has just a few counts. This chain uses TRBV12-3 or TRBV12-4 with TRBJ1-6; D possibly corresponds to TRBD1 (5 bases). The V end lost 3 bases, the J end lost 5 bases, and 8 bases lay between the germline ends. This CDR3 region has 14 residues. CDR3 nucleotides: TGTGCCAGCAGTTTGCGCAGGGATAATTCACCCCTCCACTTT. Its protein is CASSLRRDNSPLHF.

This clonotype was seen only a few times. The genes are TRBV12-3 or TRBV12-4 and TRBJ2-1; 11 positions agree with TRBD2. The CDR3 loop spans 18 amino acids. J gave up 2 bases and V 3 bases, and 9 bases lay outside the gene matches. CDR3 residues: CASSLRLAGGITYNEQFF. The CDR3 DNA sequence: TGTGCCAGCAGTTTGAGGCTAGCGGGGGGTATTACCTACAATGAGCAGTTCTTC.

The chain carries TRBV20-1 and TRBJ1-4; a possible D gene is TRBD1 (5 bases). Trimming took off 3 bases at V and 8 bases at J, with 19 bases between the two ends. Germline V lookup: CDR1 DFQATT, CDR2 SNEGSKA (reference sequence). The CDR3 totals 15 residues. The CDR3 protein is CSAREGKVRSEKLFF. The CDR3 nucleotides are TGCAGTGCTAGGGAGGGGAAAGTCCGTTCAGAAAAACTGTTTTTT.

This chain connects TRBV10-3 to TRBJ2-1; 11 positions agree with TRBD2. V shed 6 bases, J shed 3 bases, and the junction held 4 bases outside the gene matches. Germline V gives CDR1 ENHRY, CDR2 SYGVKD. The CDR3 totals 15 residues. As DNA, the CDR3 is TGTGCCATCAGACCTACTAGCGGGGGCTACAATGAGCAGTTCTTC. The encoded protein is CAIRPTSGGYNEQFF.

In its sample, this clonotype was seen a few times. The chain recombines TRBV6-1 with TRBJ1-2; D is unclear. The V end lost 2 bases, the J end lost 2 bases, and 12 bases lay between the germline ends. This CDR3 has 15 amino acids. Germline V gene lookup returns CDR1 MNHNS and CDR2 SASEGT. DNA of the CDR3: TGTGCCAGCAGTGAAACTAGGCTTGCCAACTATGGCTACACCTTC. This codes for CASSETRLANYGYTF.

The rearrangement uses TRBV12-3 or TRBV12-4 and TRBJ2-4; weak D call: TRBD2 (5 bases). This CDR3 comprises 12 residues. The ends were cut back, 3 bases at V and 15 bases at J, with 15 bases in the middle. Written as DNA, the CDR3 is TGTGCCAGCAGTTTTGTGGCTAGGGAGCCGTACTTC. Its protein product is CASSFVAREPYF.